One sample yielded the 31 T cell receptor beta chains listed below, sequenced in a study of T cells in Graves' hyperthyroidism and ophthalmopathy. It was RNA transcripts that yielded the amplified TCR beta CDR3 regions. First-round RT-PCR of the TCR CDR3 relied on the HTBI primer set. MiXCR, run by TCRdb on the multiplex PCR reads, gives a single entry per CDR3 protein. The data show around 420,000 distinct CDR3 sequences, roughly 13% seen once. Sequencing was carried out using blood. These receptors all come from a young woman with Graves' hyperthyroidism.

The V and J genes are TRBV5-1 and TRBJ2-1, with D possibly being TRBD2 (6 bases). With 4 bases removed from V and 2 bases from J, the gap between germline ends came to 19 bases. CDR1 is SGHRS, CDR2 YFSETQ, per germline. The CDR3 spans 17 residues. The CDR3 region is CASSLGLTSRPYNEQFF. The DNA for the CDR3 is TGCGCCAGCAGCCTTGGTTTGACTAGTAGGCCCTACAATGAGCAGTTCTTC. Variable domain in full (rest from reference TRBV5-1 and TRBJ2-1): KAGVTQTPRYLIKTRGQQVTLSCSPISGHRSVSWYQQTPGQGLQFLFEYFSETQRNKGNFPGRFSGRQFSNSRSEMNVSTLELGDSALYLCASSLGLTSRPYNEQFFGPGTRLTVL.

This clonotype was recorded a few times. This chain links TRBV4-3 with TRBJ2-1; no definite D call. Trimming took 4 bases from V and 4 from J, leaving 11 bases between them. Germline V gives CDR1 LGHNA, CDR2 YSLEER. The CDR3 totals 14 residues. In DNA form, the CDR3 reads TGCGCCAGCAGCCCCCGACTGGATTACAATGAGCAGTTCTTC. Protein sequence: CASSPRLDYNEQFF.

This chain joins TRBV30 and TRBJ1-5, with D tentatively TRBD1 (5 bases). This CDR3 spans 13 amino acids. V shed 4 bases and J shed 7 bases, with 14 bases lying between them. Germline V gene lookup returns CDR1 GTSNPN and CDR2 SVGIG (reference sequence). This chain's CDR3 is CAWNLGGLQPQHF. CDR3 sequence (DNA): TGTGCCTGGAACCTTGGGGGTTTGCAGCCCCAGCATTTT. Drawing the rest from reference TRBV30 and TRBJ1-5, the complete variable domain is SQTIHQWPATLVQPVGSPLSLECTVEGTSNPNLYWYRQAAGRGLQLLFYSVGIGQISSEVPQNLSASRPQDRQFILSSKKLLLSDSGFYLCAWNLGGLQPQHFGDGTRLSIL.

A few counts support this clonotype. The chain uses TRBV29-1 and TRBJ1-4; D gene uncertain. Germline lookup yields CDR1 SQVTM and CDR2 ANQGSEA. Trimming cost V 5 bases and J 7 bases, with 5 bases left between them. CDR3 length: 10 residues. Here the CDR3 reads CSVHAEKLFF. The DNA for the CDR3 is TGCAGCGTTCACGCTGAAAAACTGTTTTTT.

This clonotype occurred a few times. This chain connects TRBV27 to TRBJ1-5, with D unclear. The CDR3 loop spans 13 amino acids. Trimming took 4 bases from V and 5 from J, leaving 9 bases between them. Germline assignment: CDR1 MNHEY and CDR2 SMNVEV (reference sequence). The CDR3 DNA reads as TGTGCCAGCAGTTCGACGGACTATCAGCCCCAGCATTTT. Translated, it gives CASSSTDYQPQHF.

In its sample, this clonotype was seen a few times. V is TRBV7-9 and J is TRBJ2-5; tentatively, D is TRBD1 (7 bases). V was shortened by 3 bases and J by 5 bases, with 13 bases between the two germline ends. CDR3 length equals 14 residues. Germline V gives CDR1 SEHNR, CDR2 FQNEAQ (reference sequence). Here the CDR3 reads CASSFSAGGETQYF. Written as DNA, the CDR3 is TGTGCCAGCAGCTTCTCGGCAGGGGGGGAGACCCAGTACTTC.

This clonotype was observed at least ten times. The chain couples TRBV28 to TRBJ2-3, with TRBD1 identical over 12 bases. This CDR3 region has 16 residues. J was trimmed by 7 bases and V by 5 bases; bases with no gene match: 10. Germline loops: CDR1 MDHEN, CDR2 SYDVKM. The CDR3 protein is CASSKPGQGAANTQYF. The DNA of the CDR3 is TGTGCCAGCAGTAAACCGGGACAGGGGGCCGCAAATACGCAGTATTTT.

This clonotype was observed at least ten times. The genes are TRBV6-1 and TRBJ2-3, with D possibly called TRBD1 or TRBD2 (6 bases each). V was shortened by 1 base and J by 2 bases, with 13 bases between the two germline ends. Per germline, CDR1 MNHNS and CDR2 SASEGT. The CDR3 spans 16 residues. The CDR3 sequence is CASSEVDGGHTDTQYF. DNA of the CDR3: TGTGCCAGCAGTGAAGTGGACGGGGGACACACAGATACGCAGTATTTT.

This clonotype was seen repeatedly, ten times or more. The V call is TRBV5-1, the J call TRBJ1-2; 8 bases map to TRBD1. Germline V gene data show CDR1 as SGHRS and CDR2 as YFSETQ. The CDR3 runs 14 residues. Germline trimming cut 4 bases from V and 2 bases from J; bases unmatched to any gene: 4. In DNA form, the CDR3 reads TGCGCCAGCAGCGTACGACAGGGGAACTATGGCTACACCTTC. It encodes CASSVRQGNYGYTF. The entire variable domain, with the rest obtained from reference TRBV5-1 and TRBJ1-2, is as follows: KAGVTQTPRYLIKTRGQQVTLSCSPISGHRSVSWYQQTPGQGLQFLFEYFSETQRNKGNFPGRFSGRQFSNSRSEMNVSTLELGDSALYLCASSVRQGNYGYTFGSGTRLTVV.

The chain has TRBV7-2 and TRBJ2-7; 8 nucleotides align to TRBD1. Losses at the gene ends were 5 bases for V and 0 bases for J; bases not matched to a gene: 12. Per the germline V gene, CDR1 is SGHTA and CDR2 is FQGNSA. The CDR3 is 17 amino acids. CDR3 sequence: CASSLRRPGQASYEQYF. The CDR3 DNA reads TGTGCCAGCAGCCTAAGGCGCCCGGGACAGGCCTCCTACGAGCAGTACTTC.

The V call is TRBV5-5, the J call TRBJ1-4; unclear D gene. V was cut by 2 bases and J by 5 bases, with 7 bases left in between. Germline CDR1 SGHKS, CDR2 YYEKEE (reference sequence). The CDR3 spans 13 residues. The CDR3 spells CASSLWANEKLFF. In DNA form, the CDR3 reads TGTGCCAGCAGCTTATGGGCGAATGAAAAACTGTTTTTT.

The V gene is TRBV5-4, the J gene TRBJ2-2, with 9 bases fitting TRBD2. This CDR3 comprises 15 residues. Trimming took 4 bases from V and 7 from J; bases not matched to a gene: 8. Germline V CDR1 and CDR2: SGHNT, YYREEE (reference sequence). CDR3 in amino acids: CASSPAGGPGGELFF. The DNA of the CDR3 is TGTGCCAGCAGCCCCGCGGGAGGGCCGGGCGGGGAGCTGTTTTTT.

The table lists this clonotype with many counts. The V call is TRBV12-3 or TRBV12-4, the J call TRBJ2-1, with 7 bases fitting TRBD1. The CDR3 sequence is 16 residues long. V trimming: 2 bases; J trimming: 4 bases; junction bases outside the gene matches: 8. CDR3 nucleotides: TGTGCCAGCAGTTTACTGACAGGGAAAGGGTACAATGAGCAGTTCTTC. Protein sequence: CASSLLTGKGYNEQFF.

This clonotype was recorded many times. V usage is TRBV12-3 or TRBV12-4 and J usage is TRBJ1-5; TRBD1 matches 8 bases. The CDR3 sequence is 17 residues long. Trimming cost V 0 bases and J 5 bases; bases outside gene matches: 9. The CDR3 here is CASSLALEDRDHQPQHF. In nucleotides, the CDR3 is TGTGCCAGCAGTTTAGCGCTAGAGGACAGGGACCATCAGCCCCAGCATTTT.

This clonotype has at least ten counts. The gene calls are TRBV5-1 and TRBJ1-2; the match to TRBD1 covers 11 bases. CDR1 SGHRS and CDR2 YFSETQ come from the germline V gene. V shed 0 bases, J shed 7 bases, and the junction held 5 bases outside the gene matches. The CDR3 totals 15 residues. The CDR3 sequence: CASSLEGQGDVGYTF. Written as DNA, the CDR3 is TGCGCCAGCAGCTTGGAGGGACAGGGGGACGTTGGCTACACCTTC.

The chain has TRBV11-2 and TRBJ2-5, with no clear D. Trimming left V 0 bases short and J 2 bases short, with 10 bases between. CDR1 and CDR2 (germline): SGHAT, FQNNGV. The CDR3 is made up of 15 amino acids. The CDR3 spells CASSLEDAWQETQYF. The DNA for the CDR3 is TGTGCCAGCAGCTTAGAGGACGCCTGGCAAGAGACCCAGTACTTC.

This clonotype was found many times. The chain is built from TRBV6-5 and TRBJ2-7; maybe TRBD2 (6 bases). V lost 2 bases, J lost 6 bases, and 11 bases lay in between. The CDR3 has 13 amino acids. Germline CDR1 MNHEY, CDR2 SVGAGI. CDR3 coding DNA: TGTGCCAGCAGTTACGGGGGGTCTGGCGAGCAGTACTTC. Translating gives CASSYGGSGEQYF.

In its sample, this clonotype was seen many times. V usage is TRBV27 and J usage is TRBJ1-5, with TRBD1 identical over 8 bases. Germline CDR1 is MNHEY and CDR2 is SMNVEV (reference sequence). The CDR3 spans 14 residues. The trim removed 5 bases at V and 4 bases at J, leaving 4 bases unmatched. As DNA, the CDR3 is TGTGCCAGCAGTCTGCAGGGGGCAAATCAGCCCCAGCATTTT. Amino acids: CASSLQGANQPQHF.

This clonotype was seen many times. CDR3 nucleotide sequence: TGTGCCAGCAGCGTAGAACCTAGCGGGAGAGGGGCAGATACGCAGTATTTT. Its protein product is CASSVEPSGRGADTQYF. The rearrangement joins TRBV9 to TRBJ2-3; TRBD2 aligns across 10 bases. Germline CDR1 reads SGDLS; CDR2 reads YYNGEE. Unmatched junction bases numbered 8, after V lost 0 bases and J lost 4 bases. The CDR3 totals 17 residues.

This clonotype was detected many times. J is TRBJ2-7 and V is TRBV28; 7 bases match TRBD2. The length of the CDR3 is 13 residues. CDR1 and CDR2 from the germline V gene are MDHEN and SYDVKM. V trimming: 6 bases; J trimming: 0 bases; junction bases outside the gene matches: 2. CDR3 in amino acids: CASRRTSSYEQYF. The CDR3 nucleotides read TGTGCCAGCAGGCGGACTAGCTCCTACGAGCAGTACTTC.

J is TRBJ1-2 and V is TRBV9; 7 nucleotides align to TRBD1. The CDR3 is 15 amino acids. V trimming: 2 bases; J trimming: 4 bases; junction bases outside the gene matches: 8. The germline gives CDR1 SGDLS, CDR2 YYNGEE. CDR3 nucleotides: TGTGCCAGCAGCGTGACAGGGCGGGCTCTCTATGGCTACACCTTC. This translates into CASSVTGRALYGYTF. Looking up the rest from reference TRBV9 and TRBJ1-2 gives the full variable domain: DSGVTQTPKHLITATGQRVTLRCSPRSGDLSVYWYQQSLDQGLQFLIQYYNGEERAKGNILERFSAQQFPDLHSELNLSSLELGDSALYFCASSVTGRALYGYTFGSGTRLTVV.

This clonotype was observed at least ten times. V usage is TRBV28 and J usage is TRBJ2-6; no definite D call. The CDR3 has 15 residues. V was shortened by 5 bases and J by 0 bases, with 8 bases between the two germline ends. Germline-derived CDR1 and CDR2 are MDHEN and SYDVKM. CDR3 DNA sequence: TGTGCCAGCAGTCCGCTGGGCTCTGGGGCCAACGTCCTGACTTTC. This gives the protein CASSPLGSGANVLTF.

This clonotype was recorded a few times. The rearrangement uses TRBV7-3 and TRBJ1-2; D is perhaps TRBD1 (5 bases). The germline V and J ends were trimmed by 3 bases and 7 bases, with 12 bases remaining between them. Looked up from germline, CDR1 is SGHTA and CDR2 is FQGTGA. The CDR3 is 13 residues long. CDR3 sequence (DNA): TGTGCCAGCAGCTTCGACAGCGTCGGTGGCTACACCTTC. Encoded protein: CASSFDSVGGYTF. Using reference TRBV7-3 and TRBJ1-2 for the parts outside the CDR3, the full variable domain is GAGVSQTPSNKVTEKGKYVELRCDPISGHTALYWYRQSLGQGPEFLIYFQGTGAADDSGLPNDRFFAVRPEGSVSTLKIQRTERGDSAVYLCASSFDSVGGYTFGSGTRLTVV.

This clonotype appeared many times. The chain carries TRBV3-1 and TRBJ2-5; no reliable D call. CDR3 size: 12 residues. Germline V lookup: CDR1 LGHDT, CDR2 YNNKEL (reference sequence). Trimming took off 1 base at V and 5 bases at J, with 5 bases between the two ends. The CDR3 is CASSQVAETQYF. Here the CDR3 DNA reads TGTGCCAGCAGCCAAGTCGCGGAGACCCAGTACTTC.

This clonotype was counted a few times. At one of its ends the junction is not consistent with the germline gene, which may arise from a read error. The chain couples TRBV28 to TRBJ2-1; D call uncertain. From germline, CDR1 is MDHEN and CDR2 SYDVKM. CDR3 length equals 16 residues. In DNA, the CDR3 is TGCGCCAGCAGCCCTCCAACGGAGAGCTCCTACAATGAGCAGTTCTTC. This translates into CASSPPTESSYNEQFF.

This clonotype was recorded many times. The CDR3 region has the DNA TGTGCCAGCAACCGAGATCCCACAGATACGCAGTATTTT. Translating it yields CASNRDPTDTQYF. The V gene is TRBV7-3, the J gene TRBJ2-3; D gene uncertain. V was shortened by 7 bases and J by 2 bases, with 10 bases between the two germline ends. CDR1 SGHTA and CDR2 FQGTGA come from the germline V gene. The CDR3 has 13 residues.

The V gene is TRBV7-9, the J gene TRBJ2-7, with D perhaps TRBD1 (6 bases). The V gene's germline CDR1 is SEHNR and CDR2 FQNEAQ (reference sequence). V was shortened by 0 bases and J by 3 bases, with 9 bases between the two germline ends. The CDR3 extends over 14 amino acids. The CDR3 DNA sequence: TGTGCCAGCAGCTTAGCGGGGGCGGGCTACGAGCAGTACTTC. Translating it yields CASSLAGAGYEQYF.

This clonotype was picked up many times. The chain recombines TRBV24-1 with TRBJ2-1, with a weak D call TRBD2 (6 bases). Germline assignment: CDR1 KGHDR and CDR2 SFDVKD. This CDR3 spans 16 amino acids. The germline V and J ends were trimmed by 4 bases and 0 bases, with 12 bases remaining between them. The CDR3 DNA sequence: TGTGCCACCAGTGACCGTAGCGGTAGCTCCTACAATGAGCAGTTCTTC. Its translation: CATSDRSGSSYNEQFF.

This clonotype was counted only a few times. V and J are TRBV27 and TRBJ2-7; possible D gene TRBD2, 5 bases. CDR1 and CDR2 (germline): MNHEY, SMNVEV (reference sequence). CDR3 length: 14 amino acids. The V end was cut by 4 bases, the J end by 1 base, with 11 bases between. The CDR3 coding sequence is TGTGCCAGCAGTTACCGGGGTTTGTCCTACGAGCAGTACTTC. Protein sequence: CASSYRGLSYEQYF.

This clonotype was picked up a small number of times. V and J are TRBV5-1 and TRBJ2-6, with D hard to call. Trimming removed 0 bases from V and 4 bases from J, with 14 bases in between. The CDR3 extends over 17 amino acids. Germline V gene lookup returns CDR1 SGHRS and CDR2 YFSETQ. The CDR3 loop is CASSLASLGLGANVLTF. DNA for the CDR3: TGCGCCAGCAGCTTGGCCAGTCTAGGGTTGGGGGCCAACGTCCTGACTTTC.

This clonotype was seen only a few times. The CDR3 DNA sequence: TGCGCCAGCAGCCCCGCGGCGGGAGAGTTCTACGAGCAGTACTTC. Its protein is CASSPAAGEFYEQYF. The J gene is TRBJ2-7, the V gene TRBV4-1; TRBD2 matches at 7 bases. V gave up 4 bases and J gave up 3 bases; unmatched junction bases: 9. The germline V gene encodes CDR1 MGHRA and CDR2 YSYEKL. This CDR3 region has 15 residues.